What follows describes a single T cell receptor beta chain. Its antigen is unidentified. V was trimmed by 5 bases and J by 1 base, leaving 15 bases between them. Germline V gene sequence: CDR1 SGHAT, CDR2 FQNNGV. The CDR3 is made up of 16 amino acids. This entry is derived from a study of long-term antiretroviral therapy in people with HIV. General observations from the study: It was observed that HIV repertoires exhibited narrower CDR3 length ranges than controls. ART preceded a rise in diversity that nonetheless stayed lower than in transplant donor controls.

The immunoSEQ assay was v3.0, run at survey level. Only in-frame clones appear in the TCRdb table, and some are missing; sequencing was by immunoSEQ multiplex PCR. Of roughly 25,000 clones detected, roughly three quarters appear once; the ten largest clones hold 4.5% to 5%. The sequences come from unsorted PBMCs, collected 0.5 years after starting antiretroviral therapy. The sequence came from a woman in her forties with HIV. This chain joins TRBV11-2 and TRBJ2-4; D unclear. CDR3 region: CASSHFRDSAKNIQYF. In nucleotides, the CDR3 is TGTGCCAGCAGCCATTTTCGCGATAGTGCCAAAAACATTCAGTACTTC. Full variable domain (missing parts from reference TRBV11-2 and TRBJ2-4): EAGVAQSPRYKIIEKRQSVAFWCNPISGHATLYWYQQILGQGPKLLIQFQNNGVVDDSQLPKDRFSAERLKGVDSTLKIQPAKLEDSAVYLCASSHFRDSAKNIQYFGAGTRLSVL.